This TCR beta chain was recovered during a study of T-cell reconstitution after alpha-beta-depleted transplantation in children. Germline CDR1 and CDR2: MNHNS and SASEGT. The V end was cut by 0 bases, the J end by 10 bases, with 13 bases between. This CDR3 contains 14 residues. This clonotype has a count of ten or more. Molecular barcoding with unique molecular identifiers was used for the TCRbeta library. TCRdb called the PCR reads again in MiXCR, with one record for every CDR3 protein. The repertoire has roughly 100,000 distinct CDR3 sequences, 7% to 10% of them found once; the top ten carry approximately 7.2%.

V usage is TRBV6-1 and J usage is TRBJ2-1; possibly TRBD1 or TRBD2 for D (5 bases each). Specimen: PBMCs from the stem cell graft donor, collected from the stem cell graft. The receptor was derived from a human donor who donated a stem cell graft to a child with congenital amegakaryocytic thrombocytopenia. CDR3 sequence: CASSEAGRGLEQFF. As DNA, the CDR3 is TGTGCCAGCAGTGAAGCCGGACGGGGCTTGGAGCAGTTCTTC.